This T cell receptor beta chain was identified in a study of graft-versus-host responses after intestinal transplantation. Sequenced by immunoSEQ multiplex PCR; TCRdb stores in-frame clones only, minus some. The table lists just over 95,000 clones, 92% of them singletons. Comment on this clone: The antigen is not known.

This CDR3 region has 16 residues. V was shortened by 5 bases and J by 1 base, with 15 bases between the two germline ends. The germline CDR1 and CDR2 sequences are SGHTA and FQGNSA. The chain recombines TRBV7-2 with TRBJ2-1, with D perhaps matching TRBD2 (6 bases). The TCR originated in a human donor who received an intestinal transplant. Specimen: unstimulated CD4+ T cells sorted from spleen or lymph node cells, collected before intestinal transplant. CDR3 DNA: TGTGCCAGCAGCCCCCGGAGACTAGGTTCCTACAATGAGCAGTTCTTC. It translates to CASSPRRLGSYNEQFF.